Listed below are T cell receptor beta chains from one sample, sequenced in a study of technical replicates of blood from a few donors. TCRdb keeps only in-frame clones here, not all; method: immunoSEQ multiplex PCR. Here the sample spans 55,000 to 80,000 clones, around 97% being singletons. The sample was T cells isolated from PBMCs. Source of these receptors: a human donor in good health. CDR3s include the opening cysteine and the closing phenylalanine or tryptophan. A D gene is named only where the DNA matches it firmly. Size is omitted from some rows. Given values are once, few, many or a class for expanded clones.

cdr3_nt	cdr3_aa	clone_size	v_call	j_call	d_call
TGTGCCAGCAGCTTATTCCGGGACAGGGAACTTGAAGCTTTCTTT	CASSLFRDRELEAFF	.	TRBV7-9	TRBJ1-1	TRBD1
TGCGCCAGCAGCTTGGCCGGGACTAGCGGCACAGATACGCAGTATTTT	CASSLAGTSGTDTQYF	.	TRBV5-1	TRBJ2-3	TRBD2
TGTGCCAGCGCCGAGGAGGAGCAGTACTTC	CASAEEEQYF	.	TRBV25-1	TRBJ2-7	.
TGCGCCAGCAGCCCAACCGGGACAGCCAACACTGAAGCTTTCTTT	CASSPTGTANTEAFF	.	TRBV4-1	TRBJ1-1	TRBD1
TGTGCCAGCAGCCTACAGGGGATGTTGAACACTGAAGCTTTCTTT	CASSLQGMLNTEAFF	.	TRBV27	TRBJ1-1	TRBD1
TGCAGCGCCAGTGGGACAGCCTACAATGAGCAGTTCTTC	CSASGTAYNEQFF	.	TRBV29-1	TRBJ2-1	TRBD1
TGTGCCAGCAGCTTATCCCTCGGGGGTACTAACTATGGCTACACCTTC	CASSLSLGGTNYGYTF	.	TRBV11-3	TRBJ1-2	.
TGTGCCAGCAGCCCTACTAGCGGAAACACCGGGGAGCTGTTTTTT	CASSPTSGNTGELFF	once	TRBV7-7	TRBJ2-2	TRBD2
TGCGCCAGCAGCCCCTATGGAAAACAGAATGAAGCTTTCTTT	CASSPYGKQNEAFF	.	TRBV4-1	TRBJ1-1	.
TGCGCCAGCAGCTTGGGGTTCGAGACTCTTGGAAACACCATATATTTT	CASSLGFETLGNTIYF	.	TRBV5-1	TRBJ1-3	.